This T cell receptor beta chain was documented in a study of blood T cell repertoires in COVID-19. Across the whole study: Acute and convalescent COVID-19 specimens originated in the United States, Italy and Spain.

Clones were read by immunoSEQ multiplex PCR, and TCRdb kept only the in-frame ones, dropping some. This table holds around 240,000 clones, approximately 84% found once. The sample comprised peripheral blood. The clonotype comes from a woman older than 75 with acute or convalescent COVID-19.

This chain's CDR3 is CASSGGTWGEQYF. The CDR3 region has the DNA TGTGCCAGCAGCGGGGGGACTTGGGGTGAGCAGTACTTC. The chain joins TRBV5-4 to TRBJ2-7, with D maybe TRBD2 (6 bases). Germline V lookup: CDR1 SGHNT, CDR2 YYREEE (reference sequence). The CDR3 has 13 residues. Trimming pared 4 bases from V and 7 bases from J, leaving 15 bases between.